This TCR beta chain was profiled in a study of blood T cell repertoires in COVID-19. Germline lookup yields CDR1 SQVTM and CDR2 ANQGSEA. Trimming took off 2 bases at V and 4 bases at J, with 35 bases between the two ends. The CDR3 has 22 residues. Using immunoSEQ multiplex PCR, the repertoire was profiled, and TCRdb retains in-frame clones only, with some absent. The sample yields 140,000 or so clones, 84% seen once. The TCR comes from a human donor in a cohort sampled during active COVID-19. V and J are TRBV29-1 and TRBJ1-4, with D possibly being TRBD1 (5 bases). The sequenced material came from peripheral blood. The CDR3 here is CSVENKRATACLIFVLNEKLFF. DNA of the CDR3: TGCAGCGTTGAAAATAAAAGGGCGACAGCTTGCCTAATTTTCGTACTTAATGAAAAACTGTTTTTT.